This T cell receptor (beta chain) comes out of a study of OX40 agonist ivuxolimab in advanced cancers. Study overall: The mean age was approximately 60 years, ranging from about 23 to 85, with around four fifths of participants male. The study reported partial responses in three patients: one hepatocellular carcinoma, two cutaneous melanoma. Study-wide results and caveats: Among T cells, CD8+ cells averaged more expanded clones than CD4+ cells. CD4+ and CD8+ blood T cells expanded clonally by week 6 at 0.1 to 3.0 mg/kg.

The ends lost 4 bases at V and 5 bases at J; junction bases unmatched: 10. This CDR3 comprises 15 residues. CDR1 and CDR2 from the germline V gene are SGHRS and YFSETQ. Profiled with immunoSEQ multiplex PCR; TCRdb holds only in-frame clones, not every one. The table has around 67,000 clones, 80% seen once; the top ten hold more than 1%. To note about this clone: Its antigen is undetermined.

The sample in question was CD4+ or CD8+ T cells sorted from blood, obtained in a trial of the OX40 agonist ivuxolimab. The chain links TRBV5-1 to TRBJ2-5, with 8 bases aligning to TRBD1. This sequence originates from an adult with an advanced solid tumor such as melanoma, head and neck, liver or kidney cancer. This CDR3 reads CASSMVAGGGETQYF. CDR3 coding DNA: TGCGCCAGCAGCATGGTGGCAGGGGGCGGGGAGACCCAGTACTTC.